This TCR beta chain was recorded in a study of shared clonotypes between healthy human individuals. V shed 7 bases, J shed 3 bases, and the junction held 18 bases outside the gene matches. The CDR3 covers 18 residues. Germline assignment: CDR1 LNHDA and CDR2 SQIVND (reference sequence). The assay was immunoSEQ multiplex PCR, and TCRdb's table has in-frame clones only and misses some. The sample has hundreds of thousands of clones, about 96% seen once. The TCR sequence derives from a woman aged 25 to 39 in good health. V gene TRBV19 combines with J gene TRBJ1-5; the match to TRBD1 covers 7 bases. The sequencing input was naive CD4+ T cells sorted from blood. Subset given: CD45RA+ positively selected. CDR3 loop: CASNPSTSTGLPNQPQHF. The CDR3 bases are TGTGCCAGTAACCCATCCACCTCGACAGGGCTCCCCAATCAGCCCCAGCATTTT.